One TCR beta chain is described in this entry. What it recognizes is unknown. Data came from immunoSEQ multiplex PCR; TCRdb stores just in-frame clones and leaves some out. Among more than 85,000 clones, over 85% were seen once, and the ten largest hold 15% to 20%. This CDR3 is built from 20 residues. The time point: cycle 4 day 1 (C4D1), after six to seven weeks of nivolumab. Every single patient, without exception, relapsed after autologous stem cell transplantation, and brentuximab vedotin exposure varied. Relapsed/refractory classical Hodgkin lymphoma patients had complete, partial or progressive responses. The data were taken from a study of PD-1 blockade in classical Hodgkin lymphoma. For the study at large: Once every 2 weeks, patients received intravenous nivolumab at 3 mg/kg. Findings and limits, study-wide: Newly diagnosed patients reportedly had lower baseline TCR diversity than healthy donors. Differences between repertoires have undefined causes, possibly disease activity or prior therapy.

The TCR was taken from a human donor with classical Hodgkin lymphoma. This material consisted of peripheral blood mononuclear cells (PBMCs), taken before the fourth cycle of nivolumab. The chain carries TRBV21-1 and TRBJ1-2; TRBD1 reflects the table's D call only, with no check against the DNA. TRBV21-1 is a documented pseudogene. The CDR3 reads CASSKVQDSHPLGNNYGYTF. In DNA, the CDR3 is TGTGCCAGCAGCAAAGTCCAGGACAGCCATCCCCTGGGCAATAACTATGGCTACACCTTC.